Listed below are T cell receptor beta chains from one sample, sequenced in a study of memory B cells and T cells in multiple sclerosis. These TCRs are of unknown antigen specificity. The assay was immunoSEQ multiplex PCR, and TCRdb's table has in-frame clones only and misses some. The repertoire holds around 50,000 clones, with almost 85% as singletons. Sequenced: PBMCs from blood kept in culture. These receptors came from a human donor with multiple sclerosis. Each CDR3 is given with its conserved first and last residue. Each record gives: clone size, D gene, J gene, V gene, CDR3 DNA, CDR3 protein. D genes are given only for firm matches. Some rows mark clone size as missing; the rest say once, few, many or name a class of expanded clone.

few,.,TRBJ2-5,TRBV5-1,TGCGCCAGCAGCTTGGGGTCAGAAGAGACCCAGTACTTC,CASSLGSEETQYF
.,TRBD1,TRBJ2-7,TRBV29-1,TGCAGCGTCACACCGACAGGGGGTCGAGAGCAGTACTTC,CSVTPTGGREQYF
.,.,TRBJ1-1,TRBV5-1,TGCGCCAGCAGCTTGGTTCAGGGAGTGAACACTGAAGCTTTCTTT,CASSLVQGVNTEAFF
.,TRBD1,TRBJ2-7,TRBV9,TGTGCCAGCAGCGTTGGGACAGGCTATTACTACGAGCAGTACTTC,CASSVGTGYYYEQYF
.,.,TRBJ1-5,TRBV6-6,TGTGCCAGCAGTCGGGGACGGCAGCTTAGCAATCAGCCCCAGCATTTT,CASSRGRQLSNQPQHF
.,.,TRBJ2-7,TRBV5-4,TGTGCCAGCAGCTTGCTCCCTTTCTACGAGCAGTACTTC,CASSLLPFYEQYF
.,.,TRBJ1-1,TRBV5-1,TGCGCCAGCAGCTTGGAAGCGGGCTCTAGGGGAGGGGACACTGAAGCTTTCTTT,CASSLEAGSRGGDTEAFF
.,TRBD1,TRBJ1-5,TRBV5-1,TGCGCCAGCAGCTTGGGGACAGGGAACCAGCCCCAGCATTTT,CASSLGTGNQPQHF
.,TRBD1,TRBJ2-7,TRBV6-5,TGTGCCAGTTCAGCCCCCGGGACAGCTAAGCAGTACTTC,CASSAPGTAKQYF
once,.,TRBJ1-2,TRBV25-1,TGTGCCAGCAACGATCCCCCCGCAGGGCCGTTTCGCTTC,CASNDPPAGPFRF
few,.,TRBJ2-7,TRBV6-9,TGTGCCAGCAATCGGGGGGCGCAGGAGCAGTACTTC,CASNRGAQEQYF
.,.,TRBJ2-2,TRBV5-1,TGCGCCAGCAGCTTGGTGTTACTTAACCAAAACACCGGGGAGCTGTTTTTT,CASSLVLLNQNTGELFF
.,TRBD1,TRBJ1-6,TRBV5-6,TGTGCCAGCAGCCCAGGACAGGGAGTTAATTCACCCCTCCACTTT,CASSPGQGVNSPLHF
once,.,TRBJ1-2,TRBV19,TGTGCCGGGCCGGGACCCACGTCGGAGGCCTATGGCTACACCTTC,CAGPGPTSEAYGYTF
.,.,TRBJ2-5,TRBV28,TGTGCCAGCAGTCCCCCCGGCAGTTACCAAGAGACCCAGTACTTC,CASSPPGSYQETQYF
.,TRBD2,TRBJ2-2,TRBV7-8,TGTGCCCTCCGGACTAGCGGGGAGGGATCCGGGGAGCTGTTTTTT,CALRTSGEGSGELFF
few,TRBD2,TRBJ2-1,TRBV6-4,TGTGCCAGCAGTGAATTTGGCGGGGGGCCCCAGAGCTCCTACAATGAGCAGTTCTTC,CASSEFGGGPQSSYNEQFF
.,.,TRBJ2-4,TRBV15,TGTGCCACCAGCAGAGATTCAAGAGGGGTTTGGTACTTC,CATSRDSRGVWYF
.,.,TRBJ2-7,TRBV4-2,TGTGCCAGCAGCCAAGAGGATCAGGGAACGGGTCTTTACGAGCAGTACTTC,CASSQEDQGTGLYEQYF
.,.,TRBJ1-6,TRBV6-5,TGTGCCAGCGCCGCAAACTATAATTCACCCCTCCACTTT,CASAANYNSPLHF
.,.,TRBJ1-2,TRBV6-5,TGTGCCAGCAGTTCTACGATTGTGGATTGGGGCTACACCTTC,CASSSTIVDWGYTF
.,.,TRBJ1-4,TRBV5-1,TGCGCCAGCAGCTTGCACGGGAAATATAATGAAAAACTGTTTTTT,CASSLHGKYNEKLFF
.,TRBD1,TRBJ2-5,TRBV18,TGTGCCAGCTCAAAACAGGGACAGACACAAGAGACCCAGTACTTC,CASSKQGQTQETQYF
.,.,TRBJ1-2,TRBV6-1,TGTGCCAGCAGTGAAATCACGGTTGAAGGCTACACCTTC,CASSEITVEGYTF
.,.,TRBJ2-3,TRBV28,TGTGCCAGCCCCCCATGGGGAACTGATGGCACAGATACGCAGTATTTT,CASPPWGTDGTDTQYF
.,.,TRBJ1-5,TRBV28,TGTGCCAGCAGTTCCCTCCACAATCAGCCCCAGCATTTT,CASSSLHNQPQHF
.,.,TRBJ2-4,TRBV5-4,TGTGCCAGCAGCGGGGGACAAATCCCGACGCACTTC,CASSGGQIPTHF
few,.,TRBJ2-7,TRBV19,TGTGCCAGTAGCCCCGAGACAGGAACCTACGAGCAGTACTTC,CASSPETGTYEQYF
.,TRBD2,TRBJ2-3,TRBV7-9,TGTGCCAGCATTCGGCTAGCGGGGGTTGCGGATACGCAGTATTTT,CASIRLAGVADTQYF
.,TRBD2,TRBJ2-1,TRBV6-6,TGTGCCACTTCGGGGGGACTTCATTACAATGAGCAGTTCTTC,CATSGGLHYNEQFF
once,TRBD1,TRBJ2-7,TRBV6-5,TGTGCCAGCCGATCAACAGGGGGATCTTACGAGCAGTACTTC,CASRSTGGSYEQYF
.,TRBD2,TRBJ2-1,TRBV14,TGTGCCAGCAGCCAAGAGCGGGGGGCCTACAATGAGCAGTTCTTC,CASSQERGAYNEQFF
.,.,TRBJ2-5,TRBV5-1,TGCGCCAGCAGCTTCCCGGGTCAGCAAGAGACCCAGTACTTC,CASSFPGQQETQYF
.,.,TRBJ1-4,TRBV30,TGTGCCTGGAGGTTCGGACTCGGCGGCGCCGGTGAAAAACTGTTTTTT,CAWRFGLGGAGEKLFF
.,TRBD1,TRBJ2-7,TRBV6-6,TGTGCCAGCAGTTACTCGACAGGGGTCTACGAGCAGTACTTC,CASSYSTGVYEQYF
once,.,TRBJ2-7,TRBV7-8,TGTGCCAGCAGCCCGACCGGCGCCCTTTACGAGCAGTACTTC,CASSPTGALYEQYF
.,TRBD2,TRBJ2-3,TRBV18,TGTGCCAGCTCACCCGGTAGCGGGGAAGATACGCAGTATTTT,CASSPGSGEDTQYF
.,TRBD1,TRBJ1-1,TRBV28,TGTGCCAGCAGTTTGACAGGGACGATGAACACTGAAGCTTTCTTT,CASSLTGTMNTEAFF
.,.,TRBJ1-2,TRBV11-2,TGTGCCAGCAGCCCTAGGGTCCTTGGCTACACCTTC,CASSPRVLGYTF
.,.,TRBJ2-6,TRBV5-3,TGCGGAACGGGGTGGCTCTCTGGGGCCAACGTCCTGACTTTC,CGTGWLSGANVLTF
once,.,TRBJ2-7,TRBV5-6,TGTGCCAGCAGCCCAGACGGTCCCTACGAGCAGTACTTC,CASSPDGPYEQYF
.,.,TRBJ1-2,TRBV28,TGTGCCAGCAGTTTTCTTCAGGGACGCGGCTACACCTTC,CASSFLQGRGYTF
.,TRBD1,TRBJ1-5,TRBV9,TGTGCCAGCAGCGCCTCCTCAGGGGGCGGCCAGCCCCAGCATTTT,CASSASSGGGQPQHF
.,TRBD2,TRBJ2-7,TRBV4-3,TGCGCCAGCAGCCCCCGGGACTACCCCTACGAGCAGTACTTC,CASSPRDYPYEQYF
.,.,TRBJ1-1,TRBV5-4,TGTGCCAGCAGCTTGGGACAGATTAACACTGAAGCTTTCTTT,CASSLGQINTEAFF
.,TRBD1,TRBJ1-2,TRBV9,TGTGCCAGCAGCGTGGACAGGGAGGGTCTTCTAGGCTACACCTTC,CASSVDREGLLGYTF
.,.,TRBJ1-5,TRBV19,TGTGCCAGTAGTATAATGGCGTATAGCAATCAGCCCCAGCATTTT,CASSIMAYSNQPQHF
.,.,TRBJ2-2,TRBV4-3,TGCGCCAGCAGCCGAACAGGTACCGGGGAGCTGTTTTTT,CASSRTGTGELFF
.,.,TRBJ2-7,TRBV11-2,TGTGCCAGCAGCTTTAGCCCGGGACGGATCCTCTACGAGCAGTACTTC,CASSFSPGRILYEQYF
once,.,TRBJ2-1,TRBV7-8,TGTGCCAGCAGCCCACGGATCAATGAGCAGTTCTTC,CASSPRINEQFF
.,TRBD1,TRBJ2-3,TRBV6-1,TGTGCCAGCAGCGGACAGGGGGCTCAGTATTTT,CASSGQGAQYF
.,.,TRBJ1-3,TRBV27,TGTGCCAGCAGTTCATATCCTGGAAACACCATATATTTT,CASSSYPGNTIYF
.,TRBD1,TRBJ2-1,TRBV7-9,TGTGCCAGCAGCGCACCGGGACAGCTTTACAATGAGCAGTTCTTC,CASSAPGQLYNEQFF